The 7 T cell receptor beta chains presented below share a single source sample, sequenced in a study of cytomegalovirus exposure and HLA in healthy donors (dated by TCRdb to 2017 to 2019). The library was prepared using the immunoSEQ multiplex PCR assay. For the multiplex PCR, a mixture combining 60 forward primers for TCR Vbeta segments and 13 reverse primers for TCR Jbeta segments was used. TCRdb limited this immuneACCESS table to in-frame rearrangements with V and J called. A share of clones is missing; checked studies link under half to unresolved V genes, and the rest is unexplained. In all, the sample holds hundreds of thousands of clones, and 77% of those were seen once. Around 2.9% of the sample rests with the top ten. The source material was PBMCs. The receptors were sampled from a woman aged 55-70 years in good health and CMV-seropositive.

V usage is TRBV7-3 and J usage is TRBJ1-6, with 9 bases aligning to TRBD1. Germline lookup yields CDR1 SGHTA and CDR2 FQGTGA. The CDR3 contains 14 residues. V gave up 4 bases and J gave up 9 bases; unmatched junction bases: 4. The CDR3 sequence: CASSSGQGGSPLHF. The CDR3 DNA reads TGTGCCAGCAGCTCGGGACAGGGCGGTTCACCCCTCCACTTT.

This clone was seen only a few times. V and J are TRBV6-1 and TRBJ2-7, with D maybe TRBD1 (6 bases). Trimming cost V 5 bases and J 3 bases, with 17 bases left between them. The CDR3 has 15 amino acids. The germline gives CDR1 MNHNS, CDR2 SASEGT. The DNA of the CDR3 is TGTGCCAGCAGTACCCGGACAGCTTTTATCTACGAGCAGTACTTC. The encoded protein is CASSTRTAFIYEQYF.

V usage is TRBV18 and J usage is TRBJ2-5; 11 bases are a match to TRBD1. Germline lookup yields CDR1 KGHSH and CDR2 LQKENI. This CDR3 is built from 17 residues. Trimming took 3 bases from V and 2 from J; bases not matched to a gene: 8. The CDR3 loop reads CASSPYPGQGVQETQYF. The CDR3 DNA is TGTGCCAGCTCACCTTATCCGGGACAGGGGGTACAAGAGACCCAGTACTTC.

This chain joins TRBV5-1 and TRBJ2-3, with TRBD1 identical over 8 bases. The ends lost 0 bases at V and 7 bases at J; junction bases unmatched: 7. CDR1 and CDR2 from the germline V gene are SGHRS and YFSETQ. This CDR3 spans 15 amino acids. CDR3 sequence reads: CASSLGQGTMNTQYF. CDR3 DNA: TGCGCCAGCAGCTTGGGACAGGGGACGATGAATACGCAGTATTTT.

The chain combines TRBV13 with TRBJ2-1, with TRBD2 matching 9 bases. This CDR3 comprises 15 residues. CDR1 and CDR2 from the germline V gene are PRHDT and FYEKMQ (reference sequence). The junction had 8 bases not matched to a gene; V was cut back by 1 base and J by 10 bases. CDR3 loop: CASSLDGGGAGEQFF. In DNA form, the CDR3 reads TGTGCCAGCAGCTTAGACGGCGGGGGGGCCGGAGAGCAGTTCTTC.

The rearrangement uses TRBV6-4 and TRBJ2-2; 8 bases align to TRBD2. The V segment lost 6 bases and the J segment 6 bases; nucleotides outside the gene matches: 6. CDR3 length equals 14 residues. The V gene's germline CDR1 is MRHNA and CDR2 SNTAGT. The CDR3 reads CASRRGLGAGELFF. The DNA for the CDR3 is TGTGCCAGCAGGCGGGGACTAGGGGCCGGGGAGCTGTTTTTT.

The V gene is TRBV29-1, the J gene TRBJ1-5; TRBD1 matches at 9 bases. From germline, CDR1 is SQVTM and CDR2 ANQGSEA. The CDR3 is 13 residues long. V lost 6 bases, J lost 5 bases, and 5 bases stayed unmatched. The CDR3 loop is CSVRTGEDQPQHF. CDR3 bases: TGCAGCGTACGGACAGGGGAGGATCAGCCCCAGCATTTT.